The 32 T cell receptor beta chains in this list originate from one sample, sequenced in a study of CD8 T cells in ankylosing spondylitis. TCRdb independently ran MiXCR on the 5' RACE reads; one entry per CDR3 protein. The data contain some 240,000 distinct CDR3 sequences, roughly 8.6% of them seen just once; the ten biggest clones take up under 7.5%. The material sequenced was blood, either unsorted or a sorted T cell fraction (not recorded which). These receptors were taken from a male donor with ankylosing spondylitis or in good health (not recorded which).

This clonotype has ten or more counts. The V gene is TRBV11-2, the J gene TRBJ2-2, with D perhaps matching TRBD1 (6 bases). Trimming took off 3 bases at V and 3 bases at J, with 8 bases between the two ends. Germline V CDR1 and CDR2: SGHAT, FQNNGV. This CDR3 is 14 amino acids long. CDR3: CASSFTGYTGELFF. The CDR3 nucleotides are TGTGCCAGCAGCTTCACAGGGTACACCGGGGAGCTGTTTTTT.

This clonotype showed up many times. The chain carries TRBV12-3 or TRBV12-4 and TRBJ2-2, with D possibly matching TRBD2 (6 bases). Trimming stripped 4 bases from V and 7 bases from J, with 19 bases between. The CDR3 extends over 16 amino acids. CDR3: CASSYRDSSLGGELFF. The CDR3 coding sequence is TGTGCCAGCAGTTATCGGGACTCCTCACTCGGCGGGGAGCTGTTTTTT.

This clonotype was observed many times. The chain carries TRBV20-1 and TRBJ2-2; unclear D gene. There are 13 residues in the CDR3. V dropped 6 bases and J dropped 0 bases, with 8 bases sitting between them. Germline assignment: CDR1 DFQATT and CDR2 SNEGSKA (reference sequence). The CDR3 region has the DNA TGCAGTGCCCGGGCCTCGAACACCGGGGAGCTGTTTTTT. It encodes CSARASNTGELFF.

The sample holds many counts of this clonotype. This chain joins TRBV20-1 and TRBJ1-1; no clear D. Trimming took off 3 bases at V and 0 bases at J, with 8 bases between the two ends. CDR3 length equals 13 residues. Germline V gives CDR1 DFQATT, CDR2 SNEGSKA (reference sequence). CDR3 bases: TGCAGTGCTAGGTCCAGATTGAACACTGAAGCTTTCTTT. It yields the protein CSARSRLNTEAFF.

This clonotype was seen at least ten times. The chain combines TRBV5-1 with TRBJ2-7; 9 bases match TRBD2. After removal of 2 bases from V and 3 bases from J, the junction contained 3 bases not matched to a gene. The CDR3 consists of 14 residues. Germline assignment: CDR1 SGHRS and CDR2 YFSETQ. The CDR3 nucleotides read TGCGCCAGCAGCTTCCAAGCGGGGGGCTACGAGCAGTACTTC. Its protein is CASSFQAGGYEQYF.

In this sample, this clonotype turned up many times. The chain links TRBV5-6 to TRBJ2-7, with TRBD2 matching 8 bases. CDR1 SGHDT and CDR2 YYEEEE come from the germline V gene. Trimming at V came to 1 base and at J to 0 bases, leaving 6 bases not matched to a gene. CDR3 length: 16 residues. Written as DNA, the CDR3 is TGTGCCAGCAGCTTGATGAGGACTAGCAACTCCTACGAGCAGTACTTC. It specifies CASSLMRTSNSYEQYF.

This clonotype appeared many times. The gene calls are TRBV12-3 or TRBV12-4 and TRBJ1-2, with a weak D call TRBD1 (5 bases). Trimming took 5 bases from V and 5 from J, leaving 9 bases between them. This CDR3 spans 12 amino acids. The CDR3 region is CASSTRQYGYTF. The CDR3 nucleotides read TGTGCCAGCAGTACACGACAGTATGGCTACACCTTC.

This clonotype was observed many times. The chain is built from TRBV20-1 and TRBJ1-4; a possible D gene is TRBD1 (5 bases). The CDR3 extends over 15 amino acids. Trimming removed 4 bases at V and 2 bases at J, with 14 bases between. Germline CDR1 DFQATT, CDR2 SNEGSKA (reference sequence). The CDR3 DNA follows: TGCAGTGCTACGAGGTCGGGGGGTACTAATGAAAAACTGTTTTTT. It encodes CSATRSGGTNEKLFF.

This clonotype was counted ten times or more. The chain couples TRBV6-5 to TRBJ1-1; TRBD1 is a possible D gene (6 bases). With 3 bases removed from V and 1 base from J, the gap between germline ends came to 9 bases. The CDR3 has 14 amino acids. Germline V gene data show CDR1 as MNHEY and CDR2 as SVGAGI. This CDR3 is CASSYLQGNTEAFF. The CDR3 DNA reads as TGTGCCAGCAGTTATCTACAGGGGAACACTGAAGCTTTCTTT.

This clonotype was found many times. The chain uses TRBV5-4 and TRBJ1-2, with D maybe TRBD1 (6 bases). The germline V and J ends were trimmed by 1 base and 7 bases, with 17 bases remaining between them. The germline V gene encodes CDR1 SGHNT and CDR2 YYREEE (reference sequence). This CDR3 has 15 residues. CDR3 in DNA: TGTGCCAGCAGCTTGCTGGCCAGGGGCGGCAGTGGCTACACCTTC. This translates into CASSLLARGGSGYTF.

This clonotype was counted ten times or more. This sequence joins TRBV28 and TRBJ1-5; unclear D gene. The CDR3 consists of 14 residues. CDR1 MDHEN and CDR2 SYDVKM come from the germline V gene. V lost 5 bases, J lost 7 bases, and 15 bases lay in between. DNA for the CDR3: TGTGCCAGCAGTCCCCCCGGGTTAGGACAGCCCCAGCATTTT. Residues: CASSPPGLGQPQHF.

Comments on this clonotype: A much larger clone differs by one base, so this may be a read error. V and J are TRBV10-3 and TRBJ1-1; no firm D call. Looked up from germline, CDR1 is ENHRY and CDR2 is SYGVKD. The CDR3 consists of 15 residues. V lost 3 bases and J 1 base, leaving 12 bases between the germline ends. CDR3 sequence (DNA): TGTGCCATCAGTGATGGCGGACCGGCGAACACTGAAGCTTTCTTT. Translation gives CAISDGGPANTEAFF.

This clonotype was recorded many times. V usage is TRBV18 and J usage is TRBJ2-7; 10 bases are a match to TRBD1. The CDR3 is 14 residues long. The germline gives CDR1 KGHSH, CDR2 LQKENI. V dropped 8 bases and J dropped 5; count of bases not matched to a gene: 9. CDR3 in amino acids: CASNPGQGMNEQYF. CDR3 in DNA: TGTGCCAGCAATCCGGGACAGGGGATGAACGAGCAGTACTTC.

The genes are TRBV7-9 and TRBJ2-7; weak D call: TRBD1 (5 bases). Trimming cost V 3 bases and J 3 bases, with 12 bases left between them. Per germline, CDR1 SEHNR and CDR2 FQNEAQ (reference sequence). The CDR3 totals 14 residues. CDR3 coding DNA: TGTGCCAGCAGCTTCGGACAAGGGGACTACGAGCAGTACTTC. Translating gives CASSFGQGDYEQYF.

CDR3 protein: CSAWTYSTDTQYF. CDR3 bases: TGCAGTGCTTGGACTTACTCCACAGATACGCAGTATTTT. The rearrangement uses TRBV20-1 and TRBJ2-3, with D possibly TRBD2 on 5 matching bases. Looked up from germline, CDR1 is DFQATT and CDR2 is SNEGSKA (reference sequence). CDR3 size: 13 residues. V was trimmed by 5 bases and J by 2 bases, leaving 11 bases between them.

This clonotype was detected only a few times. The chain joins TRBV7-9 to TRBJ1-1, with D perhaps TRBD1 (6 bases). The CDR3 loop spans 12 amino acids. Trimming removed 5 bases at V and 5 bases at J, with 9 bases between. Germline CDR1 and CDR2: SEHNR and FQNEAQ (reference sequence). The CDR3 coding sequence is TGTGCCAGCAGCCGAGGGGGTACTGAAGCTTTCTTT. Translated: CASSRGGTEAFF.

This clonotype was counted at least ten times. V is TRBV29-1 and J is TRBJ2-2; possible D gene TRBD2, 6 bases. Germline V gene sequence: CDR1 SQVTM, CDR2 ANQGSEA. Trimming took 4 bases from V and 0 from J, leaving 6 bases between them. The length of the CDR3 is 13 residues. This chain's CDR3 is CSVGLANTGELFF. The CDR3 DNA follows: TGCAGCGTTGGACTAGCGAACACCGGGGAGCTGTTTTTT.

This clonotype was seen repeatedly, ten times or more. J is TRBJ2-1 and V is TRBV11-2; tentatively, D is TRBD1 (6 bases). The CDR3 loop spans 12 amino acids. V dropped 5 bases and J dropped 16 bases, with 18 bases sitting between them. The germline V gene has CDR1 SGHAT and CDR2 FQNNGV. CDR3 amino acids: CASSHETGPCFF. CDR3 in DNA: TGTGCCAGCAGCCACGAGACAGGCCCTTGTTTCTTC.

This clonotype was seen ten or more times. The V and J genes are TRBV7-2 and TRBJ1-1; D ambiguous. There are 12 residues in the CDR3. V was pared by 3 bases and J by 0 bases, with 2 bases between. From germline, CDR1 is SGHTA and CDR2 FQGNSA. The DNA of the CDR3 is TGTGCCAGCAGCTTTGTGAACACTGAAGCTTTCTTT. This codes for CASSFVNTEAFF.

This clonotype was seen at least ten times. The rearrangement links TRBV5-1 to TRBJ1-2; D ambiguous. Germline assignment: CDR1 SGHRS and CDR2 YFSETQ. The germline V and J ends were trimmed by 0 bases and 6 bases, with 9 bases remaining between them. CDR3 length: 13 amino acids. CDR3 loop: CASSLAGLDGYTF. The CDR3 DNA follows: TGCGCCAGCAGCTTGGCCGGGTTAGATGGCTACACCTTC. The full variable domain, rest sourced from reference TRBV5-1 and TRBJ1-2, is KAGVTQTPRYLIKTRGQQVTLSCSPISGHRSVSWYQQTPGQGLQFLFEYFSETQRNKGNFPGRFSGRQFSNSRSEMNVSTLELGDSALYLCASSLAGLDGYTFGSGTRLTVV.

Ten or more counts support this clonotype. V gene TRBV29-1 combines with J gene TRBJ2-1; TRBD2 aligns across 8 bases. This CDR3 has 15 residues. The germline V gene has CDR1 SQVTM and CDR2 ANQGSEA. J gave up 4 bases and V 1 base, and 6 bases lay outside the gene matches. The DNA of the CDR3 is TGCAGCGTTGAAGGGGGTAGCGGGGATTACAATGAGCAGTTCTTC. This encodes CSVEGGSGDYNEQFF.

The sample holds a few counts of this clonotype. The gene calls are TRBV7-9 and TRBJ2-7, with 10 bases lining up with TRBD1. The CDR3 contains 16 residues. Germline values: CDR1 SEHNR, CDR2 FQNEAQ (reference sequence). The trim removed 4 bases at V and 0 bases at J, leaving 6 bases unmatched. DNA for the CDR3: TGTGCCAGCAGCTGGGGGACAGGGGTGGGCTCCTACGAGCAGTACTTC. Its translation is CASSWGTGVGSYEQYF.

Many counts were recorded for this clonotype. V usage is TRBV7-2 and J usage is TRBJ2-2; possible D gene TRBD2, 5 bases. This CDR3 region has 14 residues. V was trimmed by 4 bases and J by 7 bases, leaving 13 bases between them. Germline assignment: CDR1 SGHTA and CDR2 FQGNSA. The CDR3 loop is CASSYRRTVGELFF. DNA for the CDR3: TGTGCCAGCAGCTACCGCCGGACTGTCGGGGAGCTGTTTTTT.

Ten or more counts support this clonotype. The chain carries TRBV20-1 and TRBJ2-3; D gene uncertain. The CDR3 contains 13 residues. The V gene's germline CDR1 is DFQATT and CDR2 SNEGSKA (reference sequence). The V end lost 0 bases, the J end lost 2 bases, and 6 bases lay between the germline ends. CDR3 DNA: TGCAGTGCTAGAGATACCACCACAGATACGCAGTATTTT. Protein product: CSARDTTTDTQYF.

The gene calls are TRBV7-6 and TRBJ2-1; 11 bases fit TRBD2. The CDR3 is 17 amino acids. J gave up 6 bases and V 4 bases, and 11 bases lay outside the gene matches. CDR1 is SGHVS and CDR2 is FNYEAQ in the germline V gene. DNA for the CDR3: TGTGCCAGCAGCTCGACTAGCGGGACAACCAGACTCAATGAGCAGTTCTTC. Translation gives CASSSTSGTTRLNEQFF.

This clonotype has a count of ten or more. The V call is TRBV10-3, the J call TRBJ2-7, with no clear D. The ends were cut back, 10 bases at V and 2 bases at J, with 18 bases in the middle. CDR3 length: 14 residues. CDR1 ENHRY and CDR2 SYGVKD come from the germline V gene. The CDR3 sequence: CATSPANLTYEQYF. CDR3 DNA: TGTGCCACCTCCCCAGCTAACCTCACCTACGAGCAGTACTTC.

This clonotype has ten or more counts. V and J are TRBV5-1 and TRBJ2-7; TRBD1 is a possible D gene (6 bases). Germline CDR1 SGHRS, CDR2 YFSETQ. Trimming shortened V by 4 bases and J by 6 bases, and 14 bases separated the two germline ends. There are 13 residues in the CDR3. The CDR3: CASSGTGQSEQYF. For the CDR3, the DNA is TGCGCCAGCAGCGGCACAGGGCAAAGCGAGCAGTACTTC.

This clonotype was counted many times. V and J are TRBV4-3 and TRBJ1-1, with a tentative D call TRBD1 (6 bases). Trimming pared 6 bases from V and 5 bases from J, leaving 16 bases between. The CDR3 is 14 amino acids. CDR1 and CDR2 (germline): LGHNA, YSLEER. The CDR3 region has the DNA TGCGCCAGCAGGCTGGGGGCGAAGGGTACTGAAGCTTTCTTT. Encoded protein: CASRLGAKGTEAFF.

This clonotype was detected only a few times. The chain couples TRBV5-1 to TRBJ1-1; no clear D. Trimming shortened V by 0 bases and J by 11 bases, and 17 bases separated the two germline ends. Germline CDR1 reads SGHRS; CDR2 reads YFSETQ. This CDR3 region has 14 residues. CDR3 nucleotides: TGCGCCAGCAGCTTGGGAGGCCCCCCGGCGGACGCTTTCTTT. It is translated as CASSLGGPPADAFF.

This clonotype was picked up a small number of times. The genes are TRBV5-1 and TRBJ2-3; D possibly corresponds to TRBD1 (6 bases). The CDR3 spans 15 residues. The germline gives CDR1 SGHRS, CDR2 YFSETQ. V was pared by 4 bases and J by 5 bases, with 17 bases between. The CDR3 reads CASSQMRGRVDTQYF. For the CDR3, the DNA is TGCGCCAGCAGCCAGATGAGGGGGAGAGTAGATACGCAGTATTTT.

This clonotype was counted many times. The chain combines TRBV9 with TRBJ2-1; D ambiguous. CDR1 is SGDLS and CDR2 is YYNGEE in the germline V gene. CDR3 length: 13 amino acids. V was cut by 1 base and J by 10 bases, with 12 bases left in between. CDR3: CASSVYRTGEQFF. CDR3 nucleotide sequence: TGTGCCAGCAGCGTATATAGGACGGGCGAGCAGTTCTTC.

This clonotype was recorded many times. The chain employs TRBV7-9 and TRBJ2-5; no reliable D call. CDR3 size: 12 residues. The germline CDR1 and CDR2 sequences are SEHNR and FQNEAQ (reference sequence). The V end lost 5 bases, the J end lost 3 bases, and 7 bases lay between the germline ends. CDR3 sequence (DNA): TGTGCCAGCAGCGCTATCGAAGAGACCCAGTACTTC. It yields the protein CASSAIEETQYF.